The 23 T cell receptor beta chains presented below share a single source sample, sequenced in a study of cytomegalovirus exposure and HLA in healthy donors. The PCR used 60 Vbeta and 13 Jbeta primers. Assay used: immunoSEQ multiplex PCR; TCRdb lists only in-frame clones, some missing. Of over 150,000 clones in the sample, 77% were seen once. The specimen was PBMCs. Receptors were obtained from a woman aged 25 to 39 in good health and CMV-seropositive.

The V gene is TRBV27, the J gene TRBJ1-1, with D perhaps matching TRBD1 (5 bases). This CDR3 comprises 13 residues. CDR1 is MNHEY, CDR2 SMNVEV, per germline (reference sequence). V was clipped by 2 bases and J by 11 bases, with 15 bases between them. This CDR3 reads CASSLRGTGFAFF. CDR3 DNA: TGTGCCAGCAGTTTACGCGGGACGGGTTTTGCTTTCTTT.

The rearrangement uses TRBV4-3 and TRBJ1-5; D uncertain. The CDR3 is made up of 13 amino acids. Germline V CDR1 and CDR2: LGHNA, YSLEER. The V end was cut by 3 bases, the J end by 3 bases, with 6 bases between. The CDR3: CASSQGPNQPQHF. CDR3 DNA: TGCGCCAGCAGCCAGGGCCCCAATCAGCCCCAGCATTTT.

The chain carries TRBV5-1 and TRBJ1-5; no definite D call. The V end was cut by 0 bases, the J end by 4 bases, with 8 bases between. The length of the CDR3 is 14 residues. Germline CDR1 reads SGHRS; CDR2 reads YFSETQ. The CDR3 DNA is TGCGCCAGCAGCTTGGATGGAGAAAATCAGCCCCAGCATTTT. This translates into CASSLDGENQPQHF.

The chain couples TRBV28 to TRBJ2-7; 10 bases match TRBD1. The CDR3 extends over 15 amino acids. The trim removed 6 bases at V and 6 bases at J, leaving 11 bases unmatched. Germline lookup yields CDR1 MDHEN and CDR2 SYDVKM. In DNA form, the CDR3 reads TGTGCCAGCAGCCCAGACAGGGGGCGAGGCCTCGAGCAGTACTTC. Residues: CASSPDRGRGLEQYF.

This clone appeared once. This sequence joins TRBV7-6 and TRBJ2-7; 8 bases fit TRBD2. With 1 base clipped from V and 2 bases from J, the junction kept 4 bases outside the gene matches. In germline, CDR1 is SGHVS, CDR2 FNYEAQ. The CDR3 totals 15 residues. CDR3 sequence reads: CASSLGSGGAYEQYF. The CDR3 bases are TGTGCCAGCAGCTTAGGAAGCGGGGGAGCCTACGAGCAGTACTTC.

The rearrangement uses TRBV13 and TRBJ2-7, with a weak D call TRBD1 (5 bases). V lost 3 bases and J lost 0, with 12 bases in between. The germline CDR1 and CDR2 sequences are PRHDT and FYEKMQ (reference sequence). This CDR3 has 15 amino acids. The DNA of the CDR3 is TGTGCCAGCAGCTTTATGGGGCAGACCTCCTACGAGCAGTACTTC. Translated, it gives CASSFMGQTSYEQYF.

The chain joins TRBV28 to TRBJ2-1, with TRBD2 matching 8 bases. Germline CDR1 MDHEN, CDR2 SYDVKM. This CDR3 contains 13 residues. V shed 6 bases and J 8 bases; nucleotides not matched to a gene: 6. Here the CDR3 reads CASRPGGADEQFF. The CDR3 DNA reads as TGTGCCAGCAGACCCGGGGGGGCTGATGAGCAGTTCTTC.

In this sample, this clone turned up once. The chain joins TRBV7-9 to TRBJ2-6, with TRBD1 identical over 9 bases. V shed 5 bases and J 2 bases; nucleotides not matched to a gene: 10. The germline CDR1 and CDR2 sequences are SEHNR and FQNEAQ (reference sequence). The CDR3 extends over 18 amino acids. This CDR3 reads CASSPRPGTGTGANVLTF. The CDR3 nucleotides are TGTGCCAGCAGCCCCCGACCAGGGACAGGGACTGGGGCCAACGTCCTGACTTTC.

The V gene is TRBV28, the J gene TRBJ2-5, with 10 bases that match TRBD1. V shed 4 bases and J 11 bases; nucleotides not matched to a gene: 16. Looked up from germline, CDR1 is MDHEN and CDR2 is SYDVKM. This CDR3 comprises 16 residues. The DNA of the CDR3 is TGTGCCAGCAGTTCCCCTGGGGACAGGGGTCTAGGGGAGCAGTACTTC. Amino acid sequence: CASSSPGDRGLGEQYF.

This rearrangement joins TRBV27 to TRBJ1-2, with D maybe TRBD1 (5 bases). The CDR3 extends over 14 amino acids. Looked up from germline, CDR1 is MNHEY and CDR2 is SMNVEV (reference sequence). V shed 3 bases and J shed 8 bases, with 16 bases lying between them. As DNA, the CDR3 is TGTGCCAGCAGTTTTACGGTCCCGGAGGGGGGCTACACCTTC. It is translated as CASSFTVPEGGYTF.

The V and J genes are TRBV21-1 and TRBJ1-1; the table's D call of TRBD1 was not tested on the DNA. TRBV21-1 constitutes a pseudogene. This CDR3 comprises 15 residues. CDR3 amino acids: CASSKKQDLNTEAFF. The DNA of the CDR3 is TGTGCCAGCAGCAAAAAACAGGATTTGAACACTGAAGCTTTCTTT.

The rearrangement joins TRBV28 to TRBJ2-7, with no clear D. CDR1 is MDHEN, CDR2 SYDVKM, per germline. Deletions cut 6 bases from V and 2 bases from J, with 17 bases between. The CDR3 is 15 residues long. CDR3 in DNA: TGTGCCAGCAGCCCCCGGATGACATCCCCCTACGAGCAGTACTTC. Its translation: CASSPRMTSPYEQYF. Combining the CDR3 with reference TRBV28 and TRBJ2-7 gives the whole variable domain DVKVTQSSRYLVKRTGEKVFLECVQDMDHENMFWYRQDPGLGLRLIYFSYDVKMKEKGDIPEGYSVSREKKERFSLILESASTNQTSMYLCASSPRMTSPYEQYFGPGTRLTVT.

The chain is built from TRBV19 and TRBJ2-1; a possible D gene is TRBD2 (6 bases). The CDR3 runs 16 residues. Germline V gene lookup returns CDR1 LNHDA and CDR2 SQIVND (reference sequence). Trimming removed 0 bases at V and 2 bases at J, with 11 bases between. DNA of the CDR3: TGTGCCAGTAGTATAGACCGCGGGAAACCCTACAATGAGCAGTTCTTC. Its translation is CASSIDRGKPYNEQFF.

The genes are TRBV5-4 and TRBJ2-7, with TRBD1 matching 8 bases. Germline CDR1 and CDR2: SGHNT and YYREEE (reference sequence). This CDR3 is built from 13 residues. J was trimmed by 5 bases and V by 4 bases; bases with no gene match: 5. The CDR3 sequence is CASSPPQGDEQYF. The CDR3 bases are TGTGCCAGCAGCCCACCACAGGGGGACGAGCAGTACTTC.

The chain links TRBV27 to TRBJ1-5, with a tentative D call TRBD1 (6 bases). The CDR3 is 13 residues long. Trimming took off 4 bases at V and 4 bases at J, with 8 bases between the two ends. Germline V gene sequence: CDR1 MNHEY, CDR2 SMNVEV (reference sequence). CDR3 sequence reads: CASSSTGNQPQHF. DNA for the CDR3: TGTGCCAGCAGTTCTACAGGGAATCAGCCCCAGCATTTT.

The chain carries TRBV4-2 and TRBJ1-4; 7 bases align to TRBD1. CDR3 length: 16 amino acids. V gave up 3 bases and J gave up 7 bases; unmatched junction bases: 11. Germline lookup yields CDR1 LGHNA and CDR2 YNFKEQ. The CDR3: CASSQGKTGRGEKLFF. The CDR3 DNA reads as TGTGCCAGCAGCCAGGGTAAGACAGGGAGAGGTGAAAAACTGTTTTTT.

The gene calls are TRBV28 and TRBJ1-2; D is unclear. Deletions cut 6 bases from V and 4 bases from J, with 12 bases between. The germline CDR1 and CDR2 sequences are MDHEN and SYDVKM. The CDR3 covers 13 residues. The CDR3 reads CASSILGPYGYTF. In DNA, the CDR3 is TGTGCCAGCAGCATCTTGGGCCCCTATGGCTACACCTTC.

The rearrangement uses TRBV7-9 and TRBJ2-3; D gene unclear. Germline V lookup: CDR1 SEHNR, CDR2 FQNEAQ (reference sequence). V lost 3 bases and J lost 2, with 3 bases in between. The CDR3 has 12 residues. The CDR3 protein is CASSFVTDTQYF. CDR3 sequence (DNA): TGTGCCAGCAGCTTCGTCACAGATACGCAGTATTTT.

The CDR3 is CASSKQVSYEQYF. Written as DNA, the CDR3 is TGTGCCAGCTCTAAACAGGTTAGCTACGAGCAGTACTTC. The gene calls are TRBV4-2 and TRBJ2-7; D may be TRBD1 (5 bases). CDR1 is LGHNA, CDR2 YNFKEQ, per germline. Trimming cost V 8 bases and J 3 bases, with 14 bases left between them. CDR3 length: 13 residues.

The CDR3 spells CASSVSGQGASVDTGELFF. In nucleotides, the CDR3 is TGTGCCAGCAGCGTATCCGGACAGGGCGCTAGCGTGGACACCGGGGAGCTGTTTTTT. The chain links TRBV9 to TRBJ2-2; 8 bases match TRBD1. The ends lost 1 base at V and 3 bases at J; junction bases unmatched: 14. Looked up from germline, CDR1 is SGDLS and CDR2 is YYNGEE. This CDR3 is 19 amino acids long.

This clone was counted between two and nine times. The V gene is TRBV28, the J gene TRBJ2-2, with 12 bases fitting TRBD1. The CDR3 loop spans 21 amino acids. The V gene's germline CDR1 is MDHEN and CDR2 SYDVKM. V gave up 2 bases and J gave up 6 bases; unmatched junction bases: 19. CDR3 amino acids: CASSLIFPLLGQGALPGELFF. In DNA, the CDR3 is TGTGCCAGCAGTTTAATTTTCCCCCTCCTGGGACAGGGGGCCCTACCCGGGGAGCTGTTTTTT.

DNA of the CDR3: TGTGCCAGTAGTATGTTGGGGCGGGGAGTAGGTGGCTACACCTTC. This codes for CASSMLGRGVGGYTF. V is TRBV19 and J is TRBJ1-2; tentatively, D is TRBD1 (5 bases). Trimming stripped 3 bases from V and 7 bases from J, with 18 bases between. CDR1 LNHDA and CDR2 SQIVND come from the germline V gene (reference sequence). The CDR3 has 15 amino acids.

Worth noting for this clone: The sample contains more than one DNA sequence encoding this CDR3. CDR3 amino acids: CASSAGLAGLYEQYF. CDR3 bases: TGTGCCAGCAGTGCGGGACTAGCGGGCCTCTACGAGCAGTACTTC. This chain joins TRBV28 and TRBJ2-7; 12 bases are shared with TRBD2. J lost 3 bases, V lost 5 bases, and 5 bases had no gene match. There are 15 residues in the CDR3. Germline V gives CDR1 MDHEN, CDR2 SYDVKM.